These T cell receptor beta chains were read from a single sample in a study of beta chain features in type 1 diabetes. The table came from immunoSEQ multiplex PCR; TCRdb's copy has only in-frame clones and leaves some out. Counted here are about 160,000 clones, around a tenth occurring once; the ten biggest clones make up roughly 0.5%. Specimen: central memory CD4+ T cells from blood. These receptors originate from a man under 40 with type 1 diabetes. CDR3s include the opening cysteine and the closing phenylalanine or tryptophan. The order of the fields is V gene, clone size, D gene, J gene, CDR3 protein, CDR3 DNA. A D gene is named only where the DNA matches it firmly. The listing skips clone size in some rows; elsewhere it reads once, few, many or a size class.

>TRBV2|few|NA|TRBJ2-1
CASSDAGYNEQFF
TGTGCCAGCAGTGACGCGGGATACAATGAGCAGTTCTTC
>TRBV6-5|few|NA|TRBJ2-1
CASSYSYANEQFF
TGTGCCAGCAGTTACTCCTACGCCAATGAGCAGTTCTTC
>TRBV7-2|NA|NA|TRBJ1-5
CASSLVTGLHQPQHF
TGTGCCAGCAGCTTAGTCACAGGGCTACATCAGCCCCAGCATTTT
>TRBV28|NA|NA|TRBJ2-7
CASSLSSGTYEQYF
TGTGCCAGCAGTTTATCGTCGGGTACCTACGAGCAGTACTTC
>TRBV2|few|TRBD2|TRBJ2-3
CASGRESDTQYF
TGTGCCAGCGGGAGGGAGTCAGATACGCAGTATTTT
>TRBV18|NA|TRBD2|TRBJ2-5
CASSSGIKETQYF
TGTGCCAGCTCCAGCGGGATCAAAGAGACCCAGTACTTC
>TRBV28|many|TRBD1|TRBJ2-7
CASSPGDRNNEQYF
TGTGCCAGCAGTCCTGGGGACAGGAATAACGAGCAGTACTTC
>TRBV23-1|many|TRBD1|TRBJ2-1
CASSPGTVNNEQFF
TGCGCCAGCAGTCCGGGGACAGTGAACAATGAGCAGTTCTTC
>TRBV29-1|few|NA|TRBJ2-7
CSVAGTNFDEQYF
TGCAGCGTTGCCGGGACAAATTTCGACGAGCAGTACTTC
>TRBV5-1|NA|NA|TRBJ2-7
CASSSRTDTYEQYF
TGCGCCAGCAGCTCCCGGACGGACACCTACGAGCAGTACTTC